The clone carrying this T cell receptor beta chain was counted a single time. No antigen is known for it. Scientists made TCR beta libraries using quantitative 5'-RACE with molecular barcodes. One entry per CDR3 protein, called by TCRdb with MiXCR from the 5' RACE reads. The sample lists approximately 260,000 distinct CDR3 sequences; about 20% were seen once. These data come from a study of CD8 T cells in ankylosing spondylitis. Findings and caveats of the study: What appeared characteristic of ankylosing spondylitis blood was a TCR beta motif of eight highly homologous variants. CD8+ cells made up the disease-linked clones, which were relatively rare in peripheral blood. Reports of some motif variants in reactive arthritis synovial fluid and blood predate this one.

The clonotype was recovered from a male donor with ankylosing spondylitis or in good health (not recorded which). Sequences were obtained from blood, either unsorted or a sorted T cell fraction (not recorded which).

The CDR3 reads CASSQAQGRGYEQYF. The CDR3 nucleotides read TGTGCCAGCAGCCAAGCACAGGGTCGGGGATACGAGCAGTACTTC. V is TRBV14 and J is TRBJ2-7; D perhaps matches TRBD1 (6 bases). Looked up from germline, CDR1 is SGHDN and CDR2 is FVKESK. This CDR3 region has 15 residues. Trimming pared 1 base from V and 4 bases from J, leaving 14 bases between.